This TCR beta chain was identified in a study of graft-versus-host responses after intestinal transplantation. Study-wide context: Grafts that recipients had were multivisceral, liver-intestinal, or isolated intestinal transplants. Whole-study results and caveats: Subjects displaying graft-donor T cell macrochimerism possessed elevated graft-versus-host to host-versus-graft clonal ratios inside allografts. There were GvH clones found in recipient marrow, and some of them appeared first in ileum or blood.

Here immunoSEQ multiplex PCR was the method, and the copy in TCRdb shows in-frame clones only, minus some. The sample holds about 130,000 clones, around 90% seen once. Germline lookup yields CDR1 SNHLY and CDR2 FYNNEI. The CDR3 has 16 amino acids. J lost 1 base, V lost 2 bases, and 5 bases had no gene match. Remarks on this clone: Antigen unknown.

The clonotype originates from a human donor who received an intestinal transplant. The sequencing here drew on unstimulated CD4+ T cells sorted from spleen or lymph node cells, taken before intestinal transplant. The V gene is TRBV2, the J gene TRBJ1-1, with 9 positions matching TRBD1. DNA for the CDR3: TGTGCCAGCAGTGAACGACAGGGGGGTACGAACACTGAAGCTTTCTTT. It encodes CASSERQGGTNTEAFF.